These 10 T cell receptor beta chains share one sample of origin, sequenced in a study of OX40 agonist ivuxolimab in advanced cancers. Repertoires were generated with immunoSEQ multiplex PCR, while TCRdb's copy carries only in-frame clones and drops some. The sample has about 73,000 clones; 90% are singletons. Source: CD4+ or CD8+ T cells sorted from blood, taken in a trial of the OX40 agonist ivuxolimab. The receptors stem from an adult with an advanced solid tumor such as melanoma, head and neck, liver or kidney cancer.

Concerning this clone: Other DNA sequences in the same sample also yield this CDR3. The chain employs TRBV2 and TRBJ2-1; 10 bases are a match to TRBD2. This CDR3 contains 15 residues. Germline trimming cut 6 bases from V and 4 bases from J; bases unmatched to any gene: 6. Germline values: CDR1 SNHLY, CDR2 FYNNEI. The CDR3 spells CASRLAGGSYNEQFF. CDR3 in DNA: TGTGCCAGCAGGTTAGCGGGGGGTTCATACAATGAGCAGTTCTTC. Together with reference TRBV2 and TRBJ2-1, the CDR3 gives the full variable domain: EPEVTQTPSHQVTQMGQEVILRCVPISNHLYFYWYRQILGQKVEFLVSFYNNEISEKSEIFDDQFSVERPDGSNFTLKIRSTKLEDSAMYFCASRLAGGSYNEQFFGPGTRLTVL.

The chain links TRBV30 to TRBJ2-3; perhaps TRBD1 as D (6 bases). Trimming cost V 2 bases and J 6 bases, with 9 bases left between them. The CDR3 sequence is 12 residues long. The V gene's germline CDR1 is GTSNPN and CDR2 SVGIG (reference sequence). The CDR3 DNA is TGTGCCTGGAGTCGTACAGGGGATACGCAGTATTTT. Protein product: CAWSRTGDTQYF.

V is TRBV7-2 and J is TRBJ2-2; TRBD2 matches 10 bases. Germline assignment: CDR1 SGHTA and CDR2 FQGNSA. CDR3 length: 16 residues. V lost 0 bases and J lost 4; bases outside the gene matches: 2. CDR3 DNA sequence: TGTGCCAGCAGCTTAGCGTTAGCGGGAGGCACCGGGGAGCTGTTTTTT. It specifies CASSLALAGGTGELFF.

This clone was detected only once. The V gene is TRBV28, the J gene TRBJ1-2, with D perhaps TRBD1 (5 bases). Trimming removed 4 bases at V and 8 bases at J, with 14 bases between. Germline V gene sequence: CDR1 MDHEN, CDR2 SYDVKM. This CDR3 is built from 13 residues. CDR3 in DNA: TGTGCCAGCAGTTCATGGCAGGGACCCGGCTACACCTTC. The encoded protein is CASSSWQGPGYTF.

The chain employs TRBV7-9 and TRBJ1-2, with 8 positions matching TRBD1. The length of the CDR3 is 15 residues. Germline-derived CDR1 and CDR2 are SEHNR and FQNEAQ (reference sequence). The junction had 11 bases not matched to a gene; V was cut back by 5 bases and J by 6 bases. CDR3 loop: CASSNGQGATDGYTF. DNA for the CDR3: TGTGCCAGCAGCAACGGTCAGGGGGCAACGGATGGCTACACCTTC.

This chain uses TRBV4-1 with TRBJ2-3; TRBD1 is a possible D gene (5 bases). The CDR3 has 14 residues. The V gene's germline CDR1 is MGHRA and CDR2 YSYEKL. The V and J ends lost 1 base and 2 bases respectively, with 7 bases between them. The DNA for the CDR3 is TGCGCCAGCAGCCAAGTGGGGCTCACAGATACGCAGTATTTT. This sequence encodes CASSQVGLTDTQYF.

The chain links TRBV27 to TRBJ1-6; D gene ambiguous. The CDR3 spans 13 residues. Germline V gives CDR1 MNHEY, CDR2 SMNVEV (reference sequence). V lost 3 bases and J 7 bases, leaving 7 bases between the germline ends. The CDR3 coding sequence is TGTGCCAGCAGTTTCCACGGCAATTCACCCCTCCACTTT. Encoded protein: CASSFHGNSPLHF.

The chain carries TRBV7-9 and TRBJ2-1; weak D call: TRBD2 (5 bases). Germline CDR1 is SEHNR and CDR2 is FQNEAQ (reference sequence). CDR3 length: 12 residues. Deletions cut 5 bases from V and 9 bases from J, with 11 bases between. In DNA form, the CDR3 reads TGTGCCAGCAGCGGTACTAGACCTGAGCAGTTCTTC. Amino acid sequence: CASSGTRPEQFF.

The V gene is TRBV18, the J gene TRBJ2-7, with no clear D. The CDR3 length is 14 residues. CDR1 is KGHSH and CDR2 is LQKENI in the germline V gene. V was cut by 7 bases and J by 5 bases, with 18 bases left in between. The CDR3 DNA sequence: TGTGCCAGCTATCACCAAAGGAGTCGGAACGAGCAGTACTTC. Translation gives CASYHQRSRNEQYF.

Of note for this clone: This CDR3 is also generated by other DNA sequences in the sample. The CDR3 is CASTSTGELFF. The CDR3, as DNA: TGTGCCAGTACTAGCACCGGGGAGCTGTTTTTT. The chain has TRBV19 and TRBJ2-2; unclear D gene. V lost 7 bases, J lost 4 bases, and 4 bases lay in between. The CDR3 contains 11 residues. Germline lookup yields CDR1 LNHDA and CDR2 SQIVND (reference sequence).